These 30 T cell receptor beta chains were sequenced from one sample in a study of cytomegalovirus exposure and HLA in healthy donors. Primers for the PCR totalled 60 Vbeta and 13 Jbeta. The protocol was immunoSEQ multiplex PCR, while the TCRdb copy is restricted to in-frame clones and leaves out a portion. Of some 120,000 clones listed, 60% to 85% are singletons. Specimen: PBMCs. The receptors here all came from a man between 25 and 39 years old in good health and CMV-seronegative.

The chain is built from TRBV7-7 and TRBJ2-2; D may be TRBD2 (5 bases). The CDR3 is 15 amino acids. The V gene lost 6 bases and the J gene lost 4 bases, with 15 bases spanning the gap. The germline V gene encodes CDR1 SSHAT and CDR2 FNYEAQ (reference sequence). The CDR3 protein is CASSELGVSTGELFF. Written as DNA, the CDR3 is TGTGCCAGCAGTGAATTGGGAGTGAGCACCGGGGAGCTGTTTTTT.

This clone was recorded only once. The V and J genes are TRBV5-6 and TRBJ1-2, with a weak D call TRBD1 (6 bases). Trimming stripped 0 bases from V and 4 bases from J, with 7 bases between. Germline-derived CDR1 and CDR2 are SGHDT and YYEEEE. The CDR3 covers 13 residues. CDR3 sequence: CASSLDRVYGYTF. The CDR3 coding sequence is TGTGCCAGCAGCTTGGACAGGGTCTATGGCTACACCTTC.

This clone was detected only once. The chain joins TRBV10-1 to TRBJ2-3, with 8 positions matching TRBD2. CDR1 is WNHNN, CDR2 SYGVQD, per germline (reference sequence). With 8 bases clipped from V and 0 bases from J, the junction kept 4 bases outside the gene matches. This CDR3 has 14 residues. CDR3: CASGASGSTDTQYF. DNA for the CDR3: TGCGCCAGCGGGGCTAGCGGGAGCACAGATACGCAGTATTTT.

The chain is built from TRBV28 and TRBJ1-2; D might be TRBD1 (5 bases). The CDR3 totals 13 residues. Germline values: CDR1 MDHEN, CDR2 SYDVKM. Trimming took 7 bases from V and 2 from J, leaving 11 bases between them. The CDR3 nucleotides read TGTGCCAGCACCTGGGGCAGAAACTATGGCTACACCTTC. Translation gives CASTWGRNYGYTF.

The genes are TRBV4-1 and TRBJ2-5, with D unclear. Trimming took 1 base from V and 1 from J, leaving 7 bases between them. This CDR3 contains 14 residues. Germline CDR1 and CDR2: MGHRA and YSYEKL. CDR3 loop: CASSQVSFQETQYF. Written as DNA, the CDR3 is TGCGCCAGCAGCCAAGTCTCCTTCCAAGAGACCCAGTACTTC.

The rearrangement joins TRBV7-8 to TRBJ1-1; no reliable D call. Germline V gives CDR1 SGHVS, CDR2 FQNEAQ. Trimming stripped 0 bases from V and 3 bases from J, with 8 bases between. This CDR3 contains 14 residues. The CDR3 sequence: CASSLALSDTEAFF. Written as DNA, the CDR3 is TGTGCCAGCAGCTTAGCGCTATCGGACACTGAAGCTTTCTTT. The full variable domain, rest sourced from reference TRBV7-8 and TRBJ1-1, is GAGVSQSPRYKVAKRGQDVALRCDPISGHVSLFWYQQALGQGPEFLTYFQNEAQLDKSGLPSDRFFAERPEGSVSTLKIQRTQQEDSAVYLCASSLALSDTEAFFGQGTRLTVV.

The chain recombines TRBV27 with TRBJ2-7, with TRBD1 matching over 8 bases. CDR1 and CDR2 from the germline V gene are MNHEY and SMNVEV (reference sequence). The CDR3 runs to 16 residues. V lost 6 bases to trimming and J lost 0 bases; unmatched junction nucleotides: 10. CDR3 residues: CASRVLQGASSYEQYF. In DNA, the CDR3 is TGTGCCAGCAGGGTCCTCCAGGGGGCCAGCTCCTACGAGCAGTACTTC.

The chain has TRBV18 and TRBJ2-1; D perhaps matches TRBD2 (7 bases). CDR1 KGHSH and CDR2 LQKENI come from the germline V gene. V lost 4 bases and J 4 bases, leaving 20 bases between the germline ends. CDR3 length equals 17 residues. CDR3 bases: TGTGCCAGCTCACGAAGGGGGGGCTCTTTCGTTTACAATGAGCAGTTCTTC. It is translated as CASSRRGGSFVYNEQFF.

The CDR3 DNA sequence: TGCGCCAGCAGCCAAGATCGACGGGGGGCCACCGGGGAGCTGTTTTTT. Its protein product is CASSQDRRGATGELFF. The V and J genes are TRBV4-3 and TRBJ2-2, with D perhaps matching TRBD2 (7 bases). The germline gives CDR1 LGHNA, CDR2 YSLEER. V was pared by 0 bases and J by 4 bases, with 12 bases between. The CDR3 has 16 residues.

In DNA, the CDR3 is TGTGCCTCCGGGGGTCAGCCCCAGCATTTT. It is translated as CASGGQPQHF. This chain uses TRBV30 with TRBJ1-5, with TRBD1 as a possible D gene (5 bases). Trimming stripped 7 bases from V and 6 bases from J, with 7 bases between. The CDR3 is made up of 10 amino acids. Germline assignment: CDR1 GTSNPN and CDR2 SVGIG (reference sequence).

In DNA form, the CDR3 reads TGCAGCGTTGTGGGGATTGGGACAGGGCTAAATGGCTACACCTTC. This codes for CSVVGIGTGLNGYTF. The chain uses TRBV29-1 and TRBJ1-2; 9 bases are a match to TRBD1. The CDR3 covers 15 residues. Germline V lookup: CDR1 SQVTM, CDR2 ANQGSEA. V shed 4 bases and J 6 bases; nucleotides not matched to a gene: 12.

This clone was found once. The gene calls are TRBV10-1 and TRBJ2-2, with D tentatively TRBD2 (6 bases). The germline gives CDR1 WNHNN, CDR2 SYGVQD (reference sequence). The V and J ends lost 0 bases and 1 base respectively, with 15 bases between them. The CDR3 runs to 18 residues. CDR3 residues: CASSESSSGGVNTGELFF. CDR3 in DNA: TGCGCCAGCAGTGAGTCGAGTAGCGGAGGGGTGAACACCGGGGAGCTGTTTTTT.

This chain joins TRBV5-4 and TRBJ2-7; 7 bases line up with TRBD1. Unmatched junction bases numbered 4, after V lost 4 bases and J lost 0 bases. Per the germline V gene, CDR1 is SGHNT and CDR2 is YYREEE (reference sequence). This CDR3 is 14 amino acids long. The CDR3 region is CASSPDRYSYEQYF. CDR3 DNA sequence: TGTGCCAGCAGCCCGGACAGGTACTCCTACGAGCAGTACTTC.

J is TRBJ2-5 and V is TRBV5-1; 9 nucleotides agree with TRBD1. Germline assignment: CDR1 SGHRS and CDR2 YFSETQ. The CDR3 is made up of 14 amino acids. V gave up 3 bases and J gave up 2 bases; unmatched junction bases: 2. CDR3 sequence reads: CASSSGQGQETQYF. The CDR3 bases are TGCGCCAGCAGCTCTGGACAGGGGCAAGAGACCCAGTACTTC.

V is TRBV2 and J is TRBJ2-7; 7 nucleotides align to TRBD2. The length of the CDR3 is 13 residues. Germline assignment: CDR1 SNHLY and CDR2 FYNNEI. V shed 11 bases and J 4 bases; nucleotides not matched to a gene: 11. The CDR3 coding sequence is TGTGCCGGGCCCAGCGGGGATTATTACGAGCAGTACTTC. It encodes CAGPSGDYYEQYF.

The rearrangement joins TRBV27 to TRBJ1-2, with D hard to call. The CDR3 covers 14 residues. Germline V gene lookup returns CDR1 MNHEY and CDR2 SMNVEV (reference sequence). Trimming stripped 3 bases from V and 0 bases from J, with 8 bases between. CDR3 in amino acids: CASSLAGSNYGYTF. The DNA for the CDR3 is TGTGCCAGCAGTTTGGCCGGGTCTAACTATGGCTACACCTTC.

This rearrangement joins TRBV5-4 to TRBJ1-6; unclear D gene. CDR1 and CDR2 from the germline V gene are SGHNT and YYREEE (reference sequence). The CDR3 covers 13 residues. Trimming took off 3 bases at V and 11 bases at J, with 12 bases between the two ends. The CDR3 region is CASSSLHEAPLHF. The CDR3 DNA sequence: TGTGCCAGCAGCTCCCTACACGAGGCACCCCTCCACTTT.

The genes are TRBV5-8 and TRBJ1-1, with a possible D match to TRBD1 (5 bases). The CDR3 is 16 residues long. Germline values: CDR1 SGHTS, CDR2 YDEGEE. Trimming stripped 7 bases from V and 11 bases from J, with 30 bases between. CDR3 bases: TGTGCCAGCCGGAGGGGCATTTCAACCCCTACCACAATGGCTTTCTTT. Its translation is CASRRGISTPTTMAFF.

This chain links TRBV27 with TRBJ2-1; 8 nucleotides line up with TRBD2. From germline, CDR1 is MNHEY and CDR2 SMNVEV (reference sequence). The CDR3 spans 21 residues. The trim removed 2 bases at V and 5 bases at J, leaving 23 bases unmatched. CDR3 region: CASSLGIWAGGDWDGDNEQFF. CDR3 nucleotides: TGTGCCAGCAGTTTAGGGATTTGGGCGGGAGGAGATTGGGATGGAGACAATGAGCAGTTCTTC.

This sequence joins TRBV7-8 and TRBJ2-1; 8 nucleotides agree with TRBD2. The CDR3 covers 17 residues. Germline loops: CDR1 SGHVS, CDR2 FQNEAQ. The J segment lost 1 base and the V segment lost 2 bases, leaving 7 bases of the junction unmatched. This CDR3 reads CASSLPVAGRSYNEQFF. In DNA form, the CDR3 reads TGTGCCAGCAGCTTACCGGTAGCGGGAAGGTCCTACAATGAGCAGTTCTTC.

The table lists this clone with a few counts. The CDR3 DNA reads TGTGCCAGCAGCCAAGATCTCGACACGGAGGAGAAAGATACGCAGTATTTT. Protein sequence: CASSQDLDTEEKDTQYF. The rearrangement uses TRBV4-2 and TRBJ2-3; possibly TRBD2 for D (5 bases). The CDR3 is made up of 17 amino acids. Trimming stripped 0 bases from V and 5 bases from J, with 18 bases between. The V gene's germline CDR1 is LGHNA and CDR2 YNFKEQ.

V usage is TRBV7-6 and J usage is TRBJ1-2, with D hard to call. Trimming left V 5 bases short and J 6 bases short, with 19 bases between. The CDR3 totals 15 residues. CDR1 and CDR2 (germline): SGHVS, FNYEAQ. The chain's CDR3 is CASSRSQQLGDGYTF. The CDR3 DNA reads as TGTGCCAGCAGCCGTTCCCAGCAGCTCGGGGATGGCTACACCTTC.

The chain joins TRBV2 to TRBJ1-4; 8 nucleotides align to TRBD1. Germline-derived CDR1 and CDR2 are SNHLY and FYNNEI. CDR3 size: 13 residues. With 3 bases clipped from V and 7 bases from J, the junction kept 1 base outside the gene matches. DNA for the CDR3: TGTGCCAGCAGTGATGACAGGGGTGAAAAACTGTTTTTT. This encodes CASSDDRGEKLFF. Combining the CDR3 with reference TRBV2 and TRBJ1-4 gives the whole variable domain EPEVTQTPSHQVTQMGQEVILRCVPISNHLYFYWYRQILGQKVEFLVSFYNNEISEKSEIFDDQFSVERPDGSNFTLKIRSTKLEDSAMYFCASSDDRGEKLFFGSGTQLSVL.

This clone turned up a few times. As DNA, the CDR3 is TGTGCCGCAGCGAAAAACACCATATATTTT. Its protein product is CAAAKNTIYF. The chain has TRBV30 and TRBJ1-3, with D unclear. This CDR3 has 10 residues. V dropped 8 bases and J dropped 6 bases, with 8 bases sitting between them. The V gene's germline CDR1 is GTSNPN and CDR2 SVGIG (reference sequence).

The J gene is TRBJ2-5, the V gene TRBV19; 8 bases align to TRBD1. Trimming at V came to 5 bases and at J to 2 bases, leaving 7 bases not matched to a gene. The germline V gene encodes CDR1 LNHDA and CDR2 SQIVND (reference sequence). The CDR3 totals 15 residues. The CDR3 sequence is CASSVLDREQETQYF. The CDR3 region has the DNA TGTGCCAGTAGTGTCCTGGACAGGGAGCAAGAGACCCAGTACTTC.

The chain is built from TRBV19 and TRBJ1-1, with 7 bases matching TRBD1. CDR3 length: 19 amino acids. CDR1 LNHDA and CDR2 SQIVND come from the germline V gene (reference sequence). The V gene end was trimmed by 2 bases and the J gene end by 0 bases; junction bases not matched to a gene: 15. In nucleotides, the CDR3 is TGTGCCAGTAGTATAAGGATTCCCCGGGGACAGAATGTGAACACTGAAGCTTTCTTT. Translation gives CASSIRIPRGQNVNTEAFF.

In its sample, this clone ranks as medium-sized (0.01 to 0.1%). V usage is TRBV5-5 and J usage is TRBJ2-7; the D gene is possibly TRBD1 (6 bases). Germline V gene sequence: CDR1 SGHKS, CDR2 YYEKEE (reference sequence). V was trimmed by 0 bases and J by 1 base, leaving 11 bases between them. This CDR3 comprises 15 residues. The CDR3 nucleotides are TGTGCCAGCAGCTTGGAACAGGGTGAGTCCTACGAGCAGTACTTC. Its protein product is CASSLEQGESYEQYF.

Here the CDR3 DNA reads TGTGCCAGCAGCCTTCAGCCTAGCCCCTATGGCTACACCTTC. It yields the protein CASSLQPSPYGYTF. The gene calls are TRBV6-1 and TRBJ1-2; D remains ambiguous. Trimming took off 6 bases at V and 4 bases at J, with 15 bases between the two ends. This CDR3 is 14 amino acids long. Germline CDR1 MNHNS, CDR2 SASEGT.

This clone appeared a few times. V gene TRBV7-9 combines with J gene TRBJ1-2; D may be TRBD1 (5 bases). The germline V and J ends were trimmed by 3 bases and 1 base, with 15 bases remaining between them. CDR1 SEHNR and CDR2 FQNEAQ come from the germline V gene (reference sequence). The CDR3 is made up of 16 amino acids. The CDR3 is CASSLEGRSINYGYTF. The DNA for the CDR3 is TGTGCCAGCAGCTTGGAGGGACGGAGCATTAACTATGGCTACACCTTC.

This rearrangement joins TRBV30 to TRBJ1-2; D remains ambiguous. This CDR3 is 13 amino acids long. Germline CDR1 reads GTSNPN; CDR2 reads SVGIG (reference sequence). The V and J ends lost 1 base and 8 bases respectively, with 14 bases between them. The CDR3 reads CAWSGSLSKGYTF. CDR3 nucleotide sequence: TGTGCCTGGAGTGGTTCCCTATCTAAGGGCTACACCTTC.